The clone carrying this TCR beta chain has ten or more counts. This specimen belongs to a study of early T cells in non-severe SARS-CoV-2 infection. TCRdb re-called the 5' RACE reads with MiXCR, one entry per CDR3 protein. Of about 46,000 distinct CDR3 sequences in the sample, less than 6.5% were seen once. Germline V lookup: CDR1 DFQATT, CDR2 SNEGSKA (reference sequence). The CDR3 totals 17 residues. V was pared by 6 bases and J by 0 bases, with 21 bases between. This chain joins TRBV20-1 and TRBJ1-5, with D perhaps TRBD1 (6 bases). The sample consisted of whole blood, taken at baseline. This receptor was identified in an adult who was a healthcare worker with PCR-confirmed SARS-CoV-2 infection or an uninfected control (not recorded which). CDR3 residues: CSAPRTQGTYSNQPQHF. DNA for the CDR3: TGCAGTGCCCCCCGAACACAGGGAACTTATAGCAATCAGCCCCAGCATTTT.